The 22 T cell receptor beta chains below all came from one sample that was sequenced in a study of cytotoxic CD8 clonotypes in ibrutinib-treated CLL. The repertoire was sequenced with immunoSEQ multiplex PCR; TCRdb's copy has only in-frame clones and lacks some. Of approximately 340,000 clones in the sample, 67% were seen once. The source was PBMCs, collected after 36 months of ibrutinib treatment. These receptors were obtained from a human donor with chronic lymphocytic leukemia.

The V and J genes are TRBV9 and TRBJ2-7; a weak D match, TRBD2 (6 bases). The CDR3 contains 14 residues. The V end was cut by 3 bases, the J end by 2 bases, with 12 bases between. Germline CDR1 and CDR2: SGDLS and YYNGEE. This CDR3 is CASSGRDSAYEQYF. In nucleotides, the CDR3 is TGTGCCAGCAGCGGCCGGGACTCAGCCTACGAGCAGTACTTC.

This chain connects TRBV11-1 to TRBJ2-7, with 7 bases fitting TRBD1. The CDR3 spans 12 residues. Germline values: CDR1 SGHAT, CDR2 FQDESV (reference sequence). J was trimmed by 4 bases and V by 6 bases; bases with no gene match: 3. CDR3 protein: CASSRDRYEQYF. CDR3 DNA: TGTGCCAGCAGTCGGGACAGATACGAGCAGTACTTC.

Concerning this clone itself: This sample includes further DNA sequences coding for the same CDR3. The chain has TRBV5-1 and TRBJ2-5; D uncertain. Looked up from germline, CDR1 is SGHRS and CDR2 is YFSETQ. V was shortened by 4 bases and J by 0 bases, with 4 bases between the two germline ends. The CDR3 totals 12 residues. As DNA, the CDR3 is TGCGCCAGCAGCCCGAACCAAGAGACCCAGTACTTC. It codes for CASSPNQETQYF.

CDR3 loop: CASSPPKHSSQQGYGYTF. CDR3 bases: TGTGCCAGCAGCCCCCCCAAGCACTCGAGTCAGCAGGGCTATGGCTACACCTTC. The V gene is TRBV9, the J gene TRBJ1-2; tentative D call: TRBD1 (5 bases). Germline loops: CDR1 SGDLS, CDR2 YYNGEE. Between the trimmed V and J ends, which lost 4 bases and 4 bases, there was a span of 26 bases. This CDR3 region has 18 residues.

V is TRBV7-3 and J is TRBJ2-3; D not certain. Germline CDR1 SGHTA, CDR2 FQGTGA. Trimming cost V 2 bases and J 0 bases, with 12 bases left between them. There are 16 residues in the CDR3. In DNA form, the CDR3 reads TGTGCCAGCAGCTTATCCCTGAGCCGGAGCACAGATACGCAGTATTTT. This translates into CASSLSLSRSTDTQYF.

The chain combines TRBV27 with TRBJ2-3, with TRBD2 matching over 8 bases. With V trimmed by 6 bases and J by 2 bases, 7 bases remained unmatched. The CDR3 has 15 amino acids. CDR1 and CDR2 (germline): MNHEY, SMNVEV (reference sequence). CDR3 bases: TGTGCCAGCAGCCAGACTAGCGTTATCACAGATACGCAGTATTTT. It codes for CASSQTSVITDTQYF.

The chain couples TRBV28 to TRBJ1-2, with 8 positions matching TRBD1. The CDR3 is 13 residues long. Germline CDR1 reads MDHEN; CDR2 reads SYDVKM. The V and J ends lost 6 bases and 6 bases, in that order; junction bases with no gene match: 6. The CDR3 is CASSNRGGHGYTF. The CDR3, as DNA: TGTGCCAGCAGCAACAGGGGGGGGCATGGCTACACCTTC.

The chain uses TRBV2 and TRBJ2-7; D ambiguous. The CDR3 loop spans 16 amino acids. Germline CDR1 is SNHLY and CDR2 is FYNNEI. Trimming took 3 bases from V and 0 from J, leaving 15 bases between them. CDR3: CASSDEQSLTSYEQYF. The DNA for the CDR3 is TGTGCCAGCAGTGACGAACAAAGCCTTACCTCCTACGAGCAGTACTTC.

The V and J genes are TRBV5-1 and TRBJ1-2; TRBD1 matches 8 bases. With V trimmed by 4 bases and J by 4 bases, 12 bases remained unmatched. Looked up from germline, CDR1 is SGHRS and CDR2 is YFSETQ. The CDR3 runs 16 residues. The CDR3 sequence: CASSVRTGRTSYGYTF. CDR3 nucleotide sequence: TGCGCCAGCAGCGTACGGACAGGGAGAACTAGCTATGGCTACACCTTC.

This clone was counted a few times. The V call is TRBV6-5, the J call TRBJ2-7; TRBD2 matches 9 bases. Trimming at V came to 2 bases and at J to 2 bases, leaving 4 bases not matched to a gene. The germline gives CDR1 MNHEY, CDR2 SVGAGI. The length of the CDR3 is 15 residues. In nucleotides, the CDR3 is TGTGCCAGCAGTTACACGGCTAGCGGGGCCTACGAGCAGTACTTC. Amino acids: CASSYTASGAYEQYF.

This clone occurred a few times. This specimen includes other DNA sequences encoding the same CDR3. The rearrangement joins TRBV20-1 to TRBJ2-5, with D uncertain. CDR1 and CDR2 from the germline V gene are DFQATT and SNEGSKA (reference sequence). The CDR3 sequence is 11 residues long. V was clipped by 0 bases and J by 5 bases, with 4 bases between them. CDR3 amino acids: CSARDRETQYF. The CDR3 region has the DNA TGCAGTGCTAGAGATCGCGAGACCCAGTACTTC.

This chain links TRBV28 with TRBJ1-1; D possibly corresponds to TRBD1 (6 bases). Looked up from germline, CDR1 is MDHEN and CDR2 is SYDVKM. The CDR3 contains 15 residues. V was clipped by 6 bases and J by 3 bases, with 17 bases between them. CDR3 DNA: TGTGCCAGCAGCCGAACTACAGGGAGGTACACTGAAGCTTTCTTT. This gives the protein CASSRTTGRYTEAFF.

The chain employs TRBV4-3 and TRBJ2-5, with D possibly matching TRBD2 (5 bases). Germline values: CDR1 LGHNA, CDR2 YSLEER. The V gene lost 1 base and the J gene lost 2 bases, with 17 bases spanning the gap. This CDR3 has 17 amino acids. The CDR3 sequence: CASSQAFLDSRQETQYF. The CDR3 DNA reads TGCGCCAGCAGCCAAGCGTTTCTGGACTCTAGACAAGAGACCCAGTACTTC.

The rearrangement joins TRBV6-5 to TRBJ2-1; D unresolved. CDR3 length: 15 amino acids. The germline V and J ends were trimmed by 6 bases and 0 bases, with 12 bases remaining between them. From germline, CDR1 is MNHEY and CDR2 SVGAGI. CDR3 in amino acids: CASRATVLSYNEQFF. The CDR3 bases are TGTGCCAGCAGAGCCACAGTCCTCTCCTACAATGAGCAGTTCTTC.

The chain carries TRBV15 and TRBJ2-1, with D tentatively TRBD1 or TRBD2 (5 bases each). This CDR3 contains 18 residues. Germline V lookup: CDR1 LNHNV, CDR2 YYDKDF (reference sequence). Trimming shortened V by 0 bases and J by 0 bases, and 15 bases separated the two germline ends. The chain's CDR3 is CATSRDRVAGSSYNEQFF. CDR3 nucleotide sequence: TGTGCCACCAGCAGAGATCGCGTGGCAGGGAGCTCCTACAATGAGCAGTTCTTC.

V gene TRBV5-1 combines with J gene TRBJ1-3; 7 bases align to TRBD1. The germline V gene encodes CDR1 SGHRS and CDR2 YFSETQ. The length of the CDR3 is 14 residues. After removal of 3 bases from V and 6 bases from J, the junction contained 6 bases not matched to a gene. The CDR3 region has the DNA TGCGCCAGCAGCTCGCGACAGGGTGAAAACACCATATATTTT. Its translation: CASSSRQGENTIYF.

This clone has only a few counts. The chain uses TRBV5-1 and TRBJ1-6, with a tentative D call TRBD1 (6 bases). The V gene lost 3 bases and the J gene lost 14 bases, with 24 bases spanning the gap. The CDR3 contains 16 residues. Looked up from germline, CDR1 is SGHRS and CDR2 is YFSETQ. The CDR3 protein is CASSSGGAGGLLTLHF. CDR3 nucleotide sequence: TGCGCCAGCAGCTCGGGAGGGGCTGGGGGGCTTCTGACCCTCCACTTT.

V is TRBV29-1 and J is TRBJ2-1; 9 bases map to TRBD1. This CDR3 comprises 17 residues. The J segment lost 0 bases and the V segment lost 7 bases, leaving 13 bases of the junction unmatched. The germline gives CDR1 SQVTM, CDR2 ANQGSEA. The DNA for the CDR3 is TGCAGCGCACAGGGGGCCCCCTGGTTAAGCTCCTACAATGAGCAGTTCTTC. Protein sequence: CSAQGAPWLSSYNEQFF.

The CDR3 DNA follows: TGTGCCAGCAGCTCGTTTCTTTCCGGGACAGGGTTCTACGAGCAGTACTTC. It yields the protein CASSSFLSGTGFYEQYF. V gene TRBV11-1 combines with J gene TRBJ2-7, with 9 nucleotides matching TRBD1. The CDR3 has 17 residues. The germline CDR1 and CDR2 sequences are SGHAT and FQDESV (reference sequence). The V gene end was trimmed by 4 bases and the J gene end by 3 bases; junction bases not matched to a gene: 13.

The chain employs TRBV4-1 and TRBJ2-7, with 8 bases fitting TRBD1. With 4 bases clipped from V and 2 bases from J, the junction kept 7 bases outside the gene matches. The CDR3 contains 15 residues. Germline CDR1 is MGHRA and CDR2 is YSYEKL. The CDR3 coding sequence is TGCGCCAGCAGCCGACAGGGGATGAGCGCCTACGAGCAGTACTTC. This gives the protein CASSRQGMSAYEQYF.

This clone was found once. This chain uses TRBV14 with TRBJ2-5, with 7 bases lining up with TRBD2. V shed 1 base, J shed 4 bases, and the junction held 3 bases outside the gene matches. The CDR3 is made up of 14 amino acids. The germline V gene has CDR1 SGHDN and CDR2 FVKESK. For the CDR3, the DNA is TGTGCCAGCAGCCAAGGGACTAGAAGAGAGACCCAGTACTTC. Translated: CASSQGTRRETQYF.

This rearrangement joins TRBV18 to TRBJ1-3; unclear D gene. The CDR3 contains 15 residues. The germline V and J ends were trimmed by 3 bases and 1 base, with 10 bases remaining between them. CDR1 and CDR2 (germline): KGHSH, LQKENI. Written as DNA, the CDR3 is TGTGCCAGCTCACCTCCGGGCGGGTCTGGAAACACCATATATTTT. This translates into CASSPPGGSGNTIYF.